Reported below is one T cell receptor beta chain. Its antigen is undetermined. The CDR3 runs to 13 residues. The V end was cut by 6 bases, the J end by 1 base, with 9 bases between. CDR1 and CDR2 (germline): KGHSH, LQKENI. The source of the sample is a study of vaccination effects on CD4 cells after COVID-19. CD4+ T cells were isolated after around ten days of culture. Only in-frame clones appear in the TCRdb table, and some are missing; sequencing was by immunoSEQ multiplex PCR. The sample shows fewer than 35,000 clones, approximately 63% of them seen only once. The rearrangement links TRBV18 to TRBJ1-2; TRBD1 is a possible D gene (6 bases). The sequenced sample was CD4+ T cells from PBMCs cultured without peptide, obtained before COVID-19 vaccination. The source is a human donor who received a COVID-19 vaccine. CDR3 sequence reads: CASSGQNNYGYTF. The CDR3 bases are TGTGCCAGCTCTGGACAGAATAACTATGGCTACACCTTC.